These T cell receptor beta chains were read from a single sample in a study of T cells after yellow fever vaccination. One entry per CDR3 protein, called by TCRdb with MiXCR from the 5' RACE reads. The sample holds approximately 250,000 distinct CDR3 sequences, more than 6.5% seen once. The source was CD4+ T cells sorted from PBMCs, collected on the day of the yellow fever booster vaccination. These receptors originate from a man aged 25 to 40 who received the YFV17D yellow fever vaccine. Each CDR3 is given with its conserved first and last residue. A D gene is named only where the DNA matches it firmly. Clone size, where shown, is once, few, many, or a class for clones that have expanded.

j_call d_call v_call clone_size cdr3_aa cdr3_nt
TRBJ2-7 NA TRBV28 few CATQGSPSYEQYF TGTGCCACCCAGGGATCCCCCTCCTACGAGCAGTACTTC
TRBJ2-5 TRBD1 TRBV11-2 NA CASRMGQGRAVEETQYF TGTGCCAGCAGGATGGGACAGGGGAGAGCGGTGGAAGAGACCCAGTACTTC
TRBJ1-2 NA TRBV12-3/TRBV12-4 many CASSLSGFYGYTF TGTGCCAGCAGTTTATCTGGGTTTTACGGCTACACCTTC
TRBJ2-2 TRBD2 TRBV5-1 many CASSLSREGSGELFF TGCGCCAGCAGCTTGTCGCGGGAGGGCTCCGGGGAGCTGTTTTTT
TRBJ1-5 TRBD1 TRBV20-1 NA CSARRDRGLQPQHF TGCAGTGCTAGGCGTGACAGGGGGCTTCAGCCCCAGCATTTT
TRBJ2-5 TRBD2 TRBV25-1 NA CASSETGLAGGLETQYF TGTGCCAGCAGTGAGACGGGACTAGCGGGAGGACTGGAGACCCAGTACTTC
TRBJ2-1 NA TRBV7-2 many CASSLERDHEQFF TGTGCCAGCAGCTTAGAACGGGACCATGAGCAGTTCTTC
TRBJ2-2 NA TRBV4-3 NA CASSQARLVTGELFF TGCGCCAGCAGCCAAGCTCGTCTAGTTACCGGGGAGCTGTTTTTT
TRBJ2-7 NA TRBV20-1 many CSAREILAISSYEQYF TGCAGTGCTAGGGAAATCCTAGCGATCAGCTCCTACGAGCAGTACTTC
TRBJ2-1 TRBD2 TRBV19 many CASNNAGVNEQFF TGTGCCAGCAACAACGCGGGAGTGAATGAGCAGTTCTTC
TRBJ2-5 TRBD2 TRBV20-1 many CSARSPSGNGETQYF TGCAGTGCTAGGTCCCCTAGCGGGAATGGGGAGACCCAGTACTTC
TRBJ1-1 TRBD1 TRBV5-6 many CASSLGQMNTEAFF TGCGCCAGCAGCTTGGGACAGATGAACACTGAAGCTTTCTTT
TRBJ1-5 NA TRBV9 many CASSVGAYSNQPQHF TGTGCCAGCAGCGTAGGGGCCTATAGCAATCAGCCCCAGCATTTT
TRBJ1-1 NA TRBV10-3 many CAISPQGGDTEAFF TGTGCCATCAGCCCACAGGGAGGGGACACTGAAGCTTTCTTT
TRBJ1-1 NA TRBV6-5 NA CASSYGLGHTEAFF TGTGCCAGCAGTTACGGGTTGGGTCACACTGAAGCTTTCTTT
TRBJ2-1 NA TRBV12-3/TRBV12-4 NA CASSQAPGEQFF TGTGCCAGCAGTCAGGCCCCGGGTGAGCAGTTCTTC
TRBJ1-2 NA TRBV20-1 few CSASFEGYTF TGCAGTGCTAGTTTTGAAGGCTACACCTTC
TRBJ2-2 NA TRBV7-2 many CASSLDPSGTGELFF TGTGCCAGCAGCTTAGACCCCAGCGGTACCGGGGAGCTGTTTTTT
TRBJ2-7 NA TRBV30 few CAWSRRYEQYF TGTGCCTGGAGTAGAAGGTACGAGCAGTACTTC
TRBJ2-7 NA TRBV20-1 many CSAVKQATEQYF TGCAGTGCAGTGAAACAAGCCACCGAGCAGTACTTC
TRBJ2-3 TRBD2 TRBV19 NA CASSPGLAVFTDTQYF TGTGCCAGTAGCCCGGGACTAGCGGTTTTCACAGATACGCAGTATTTT
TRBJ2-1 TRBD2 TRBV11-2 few CASSSLAGGDLEQFF TGTGCCAGCAGCTCTTTAGCGGGAGGCGACTTGGAGCAGTTCTTC
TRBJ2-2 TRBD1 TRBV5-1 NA CASSPDREAGELFF TGCGCCAGCAGCCCGGACAGGGAGGCCGGGGAGCTGTTTTTT
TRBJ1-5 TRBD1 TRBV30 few CAWREQGTQPQHF TGTGCCTGGAGGGAACAGGGGACCCAGCCCCAGCATTTT
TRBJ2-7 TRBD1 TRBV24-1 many CATSDPGQGHYEQYF TGTGCCACCAGTGATCCCGGACAGGGCCACTACGAGCAGTACTTC
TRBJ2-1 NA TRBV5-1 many CASSLGTRPDLDEQFF TGCGCCAGCAGCTTGGGAACGAGACCCGACTTGGATGAGCAGTTCTTC
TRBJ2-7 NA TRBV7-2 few CASSPGGGGLYEQYF TGTGCCAGCAGCCCCGGTGGGGGGGGCCTGTACGAGCAGTACTTC
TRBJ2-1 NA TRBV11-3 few CASSFSSKDEQFF TGTGCCAGCAGCTTTTCATCGAAGGATGAGCAGTTCTTC
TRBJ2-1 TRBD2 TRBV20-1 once CSGAGGSYNVQFF TGCAGTGGAGCGGGAGGGTCCTACAATGTGCAGTTCTTC
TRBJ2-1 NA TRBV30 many CAWRSLLARGEQFF TGTGCCTGGAGGTCCTTACTAGCTCGCGGCGAGCAGTTCTTC
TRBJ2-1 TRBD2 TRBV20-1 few CSARLAGVDEQFF TGCAGTGCGCGCCTAGCGGGAGTCGATGAGCAGTTCTTC
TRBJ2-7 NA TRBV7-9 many CASSLEGGTYEQYF TGTGCCAGCAGCTTAGAGGGGGGGACCTACGAGCAGTACTTC
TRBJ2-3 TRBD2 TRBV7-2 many CASSPSGRRGTQYF TGTGCCAGCAGCCCTAGCGGGAGGAGAGGCACGCAGTATTTT
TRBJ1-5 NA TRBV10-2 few CASSRGVNQPQHF TGCGCCAGCAGTCGAGGGGTCAATCAGCCCCAGCATTTT
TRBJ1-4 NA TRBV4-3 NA CASSQGTVSVVAKLFF TGCGCCAGCAGCCAAGGCACGGTGTCGGTTGTTGCAAAACTGTTTTTT
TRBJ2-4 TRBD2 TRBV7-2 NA CASSFLTSGLYF TGTGCCAGCAGCTTCCTGACTAGCGGGCTTTACTTC
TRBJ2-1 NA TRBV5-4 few CASSTGLPGNEQFF TGTGCCAGCAGTACGGGCCTTCCCGGCAATGAGCAGTTCTTC
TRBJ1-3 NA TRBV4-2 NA CASSQEDRSGSGNTIYF TGTGCCAGCAGCCAAGAAGACAGGTCGGGCTCTGGAAACACCATATATTTT
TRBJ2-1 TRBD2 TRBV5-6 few CASSLEWTSSYNEQFF TGTGCCAGCAGCTTGGAGTGGACTAGCTCCTACAATGAGCAGTTCTTC
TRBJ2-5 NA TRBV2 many CASSERGIPLETQYF TGTGCCAGCAGTGAAAGGGGCATCCCCCTAGAGACCCAGTACTTC
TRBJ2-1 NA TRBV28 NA CASRGENEQFF TGTGCCAGCAGGGGGGAGAATGAGCAGTTCTTC
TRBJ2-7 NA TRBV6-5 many CASSYVSRGTVRSEQYF TGTGCCAGCAGTTACGTCTCGCGCGGGACAGTTAGGAGCGAGCAGTACTTC
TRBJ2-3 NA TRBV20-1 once CSARDAATQYF TGCAGTGCTAGAGATGCGGCAACGCAGTATTTT